Listed below are T cell receptor beta chains from one sample, sequenced in a study of T cell changes during pregnancy in multiple sclerosis. Sequencing used immunoSEQ multiplex PCR; TCRdb keeps in-frame clones, though not all of them. The table records 32,000 or so clones, roughly nine tenths of them present only once. Sequencing was performed on CD4+ T cells from peripheral blood mononuclear cells, taken in the third trimester of pregnancy. These receptors were taken from a female donor in good health, enrolled as a control in a pregnancy study. Each CDR3 is given with its conserved first and last residue. D genes are given only for firm matches. For some rows the clone size is stated as once, few or many, or as a class when expanded; others skip it.

V,J,size,D,CDR3,DNA
TRBV19,TRBJ1-3,NA,TRBD1,CASSVTGGGGGSGNTIYF,TGTGCCAGTAGTGTTACAGGGGGTGGAGGAGGCTCTGGAAACACCATATATTTT
TRBV2,TRBJ2-3,NA,NA,CASSDGGLPPNTQYF,TGTGCCAGCAGTGATGGAGGACTTCCGCCAAATACGCAGTATTTT
TRBV5-1,TRBJ2-7,NA,NA,CASSLDDWRGIYEQYF,TGCGCCAGCAGCTTGGATGATTGGCGGGGAATCTACGAGCAGTACTTC
TRBV19,TRBJ2-7,NA,NA,CASSTIYTPAYEQYF,TGTGCCAGTAGTACCATCTATACCCCCGCCTACGAGCAGTACTTC
TRBV6-1,TRBJ1-2,NA,NA,CASRADGQNYGYTF,TGTGCCAGCAGAGCGGACGGGCAGAACTATGGCTACACCTTC
TRBV7-9,TRBJ2-3,once,TRBD1,CASAPLYRDRVQNTQYF,TGTGCCAGCGCGCCCCTTTACCGGGACAGGGTACAAAATACGCAGTATTTT
TRBV5-4,TRBJ2-7,once,TRBD1,CASHGTGERVYEQYF,TGTGCCAGCCACGGGACAGGGGAGCGTGTATACGAGCAGTACTTC
TRBV5-4,TRBJ2-3,NA,NA,CASSFYLDTQYF,TGTGCCAGCAGCTTTTATCTAGATACGCAGTATTTT
TRBV4-1,TRBJ1-2,NA,TRBD1,CASSQHGGTGGRYGYTF,TGCGCCAGCAGCCAACATGGGGGGACAGGGGGCCGCTATGGCTACACCTTC
TRBV6-5,TRBJ1-1,NA,NA,CASSYRGNTEAFF,TGTGCCAGCAGTTACCGGGGGAATACTGAAGCTTTCTTT
TRBV10-2,TRBJ2-1,NA,NA,CASRGPGSYNEQFF,TGCGCCAGCAGGGGTCCGGGATCCTACAATGAGCAGTTCTTC
TRBV19,TRBJ2-1,NA,TRBD2,CASSFSGRLNEQFF,TGTGCCAGTAGTTTTAGCGGGAGATTGAATGAGCAGTTCTTC
TRBV27,TRBJ2-7,NA,TRBD1,CASSVRTGVGEQYF,TGTGCCAGCAGTGTACGGACAGGGGTCGGCGAGCAGTACTTC
TRBV27,TRBJ2-4,NA,TRBD1,CASRPTKGQGAKNIQYF,TGTGCCAGCAGACCCACCAAGGGACAGGGGGCCAAAAACATTCAGTACTTC
TRBV19,TRBJ1-2,NA,NA,CASSIAHRATYGYTF,TGTGCCAGTAGTATAGCCCACAGGGCCACCTATGGCTACACCTTC
TRBV2,TRBJ1-6,NA,NA,CASSESSYNSPLHF,TGTGCCAGCAGTGAGAGCTCCTATAATTCACCCCTCCACTTT
TRBV5-4,TRBJ1-1,few,NA,CASSLGSGYTEAFF,TGTGCCAGCAGCTTAGGTTCAGGGTACACTGAAGCTTTCTTT
TRBV7-2,TRBJ2-7,NA,TRBD1,CASSNRQGPYEQYF,TGTGCCAGCAGCAATAGACAGGGCCCCTACGAGCAGTACTTC
TRBV4-2,TRBJ1-2,NA,TRBD1,CASSQSYSGTGGGSGYTF,TGTGCCAGCAGCCAGAGCTACTCCGGGACAGGGGGCGGTTCCGGCTACACCTTC
TRBV27,TRBJ2-1,NA,TRBD2,CASSPSGSSYNEQFF,TGTGCCAGCAGTCCGAGCGGGAGCTCCTACAATGAGCAGTTCTTC
TRBV6-5,TRBJ2-1,NA,TRBD2,CASSYSGSHNEQFF,TGTGCCAGCAGTTATAGCGGGAGTCACAATGAGCAGTTCTTC
TRBV15,TRBJ1-2,NA,TRBD1,CATSRGQGTYGYTF,TGTGCCACCAGCAGAGGACAGGGCACTTATGGCTACACCTTC
TRBV6-5,TRBJ1-4,NA,TRBD1,CASSSGTGGEKLFF,TGTGCCAGCAGCTCCGGGACAGGTGGAGAAAAACTGTTTTTT
TRBV15,TRBJ1-2,once,NA,CATSRVQRNYGYTF,TGTGCCACCAGCAGAGTTCAGCGCAACTATGGCTACACCTTC
TRBV7-2,TRBJ2-7,NA,TRBD2,CASSPQRGASYEQYF,TGTGCCAGCAGCCCGCAGCGGGGGGCATCCTACGAGCAGTACTTC
TRBV2,TRBJ2-3,NA,NA,CASRSGPTDTQYF,TGTGCCAGCAGGAGCGGACCCACAGATACGCAGTATTTT
TRBV10-3,TRBJ1-5,NA,NA,CAISGQARGNQPQHF,TGTGCCATCAGTGGCCAGGCCAGAGGCAATCAGCCCCAGCATTTT
TRBV7-2,TRBJ2-3,NA,NA,CASSLDSDTQYF,TGTGCCAGCAGCTTAGACTCAGATACGCAGTATTTT
TRBV6-5,TRBJ2-1,NA,TRBD1,CASSTTGGGGNEQFF,TGTGCCAGCAGCACCACAGGGGGCGGTGGGAATGAGCAGTTCTTC
TRBV21-1,TRBJ1-2,NA,NA,CASTTRPGQTIGYGYTF,TGTGCCAGCACTACCAGACCGGGACAGACTATTGGGTATGGCTACACCTTC
TRBV30,TRBJ1-4,once,TRBD1,CACQTGGVEKLFF,TGTGCCTGCCAGACAGGGGGCGTGGAAAAACTGTTTTTT
TRBV28,TRBJ2-7,NA,TRBD1,CASTSPGTASYEQYF,TGTGCCAGCACCTCTCCCGGGACAGCCTCCTACGAGCAGTACTTC
TRBV7-2,TRBJ2-3,NA,TRBD2,CASRLGLAGVTDTQYF,TGTGCCAGCAGACTGGGACTAGCCGGGGTCACAGATACGCAGTATTTT
TRBV7-6,TRBJ1-1,NA,NA,CASSSGTKNTEAFF,TGTGCCAGCAGCTCCGGGACAAAGAACACTGAAGCTTTCTTT
TRBV7-2,TRBJ1-6,NA,NA,CASRVGSRSGSPLHF,TGTGCCAGCAGAGTCGGTAGTCGATCGGGTTCACCCCTCCACTTT
TRBV27,TRBJ2-3,NA,NA,CASRGGNTDTQYF,TGTGCCAGCAGGGGCGGGAACACAGATACGCAGTATTTT
TRBV4-1,TRBJ2-1,NA,TRBD2,CASSQSTTSGYNEQFF,TGCGCCAGCAGCCAGTCAACGACTAGCGGTTACAATGAGCAGTTCTTC
TRBV29-1,TRBJ1-2,NA,NA,CSSQGSSGYTF,TGCTCCTCGCAGGGGTCCTCTGGCTACACCTTC
TRBV18,TRBJ2-7,NA,TRBD1,CASSPNTGGANHEQYF,TGTGCCAGCTCACCAAATACAGGGGGCGCAAACCACGAGCAGTACTTC
TRBV10-3,TRBJ1-1,NA,NA,CAISVGASEAEAFF,TGTGCCATCAGTGTCGGAGCTTCTGAAGCTGAAGCTTTCTTT
TRBV30,TRBJ2-7,NA,TRBD1,CAWSPLDRGSSYEQYF,TGTGCCTGGAGTCCTCTAGACAGGGGAAGCTCCTACGAGCAGTACTTC
TRBV4-1,TRBJ2-5,NA,NA,CASSQPRRTENQETQYF,TGCGCCAGCAGCCAACCTCGGCGGACAGAGAACCAAGAGACCCAGTACTTC
TRBV4-3,TRBJ2-1,once,NA,CASSQELDSHFSSDNEQFF,TGCGCCAGCAGCCAAGAATTGGACTCCCATTTCTCGAGCGACAATGAGCAGTTCTTC
TRBV5-4,TRBJ2-7,NA,TRBD1,CASSLGTGFFEQYF,TGTGCCAGCAGCTTAGGGACAGGGTTTTTCGAGCAGTACTTC
TRBV7-9,TRBJ1-6,NA,NA,CASSHWTDSNSPLHF,TGTGCCAGCAGCCATTGGACAGACAGTAATTCACCCCTCCACTTT
TRBV5-6,TRBJ1-1,once,NA,CASSSPYRASNTEAFF,TGTGCCAGCAGCTCCCCTTACAGGGCCTCGAACACTGAAGCTTTCTTT
TRBV29-1,TRBJ2-5,NA,NA,CSVEVGAQETQYF,TGCAGCGTTGAAGTGGGGGCGCAGGAGACCCAGTACTTC
TRBV7-8,TRBJ1-1,NA,NA,CASSFNRNTEAFF,TGTGCCAGCAGCTTTAACAGGAACACTGAAGCTTTCTTT